Following are 27 T cell receptor beta chains from one sample sequenced in a study of T cells in Graves' hyperthyroidism and ophthalmopathy. TCR beta CDR3 regions were amplified from RNA transcripts. First-round RT-PCR targeting the TCR CDR3 was performed with the HTBI primer set. One entry per CDR3 protein results from TCRdb running MiXCR on the multiplex PCR reads. This table has around 340,000 distinct CDR3 sequences, 15% to 20% appearing once. Sequenced material: blood. The source is a middle-aged woman with Graves' ophthalmopathy.

This clonotype was seen ten or more times. The genes are TRBV6-5 and TRBJ1-5, with D tentatively TRBD1 (6 bases). The V end was cut by 6 bases, the J end by 0 bases, with 15 bases between. Germline lookup yields CDR1 MNHEY and CDR2 SVGAGI. The CDR3 length is 16 residues. The CDR3 DNA sequence: TGTGCCAGCAGCTGGACAGCGATTTATAGCAATCAGCCCCAGCATTTT. Translation gives CASSWTAIYSNQPQHF.

V is TRBV3-1 and J is TRBJ2-2; unclear D gene. Germline V gene data show CDR1 as LGHDT and CDR2 as YNNKEL (reference sequence). CDR3 size: 15 residues. V dropped 4 bases and J dropped 1 base, with 10 bases sitting between them. In DNA form, the CDR3 reads TGTGCCAGCAGCCTCACTGACTGGAACACCGGGGAGCTGTTTTTT. Encoded protein: CASSLTDWNTGELFF.

At least ten counts were recorded for this clonotype. The rearrangement joins TRBV12-3 or TRBV12-4 to TRBJ1-2; 7 bases are shared with TRBD1. V was pared by 6 bases and J by 8 bases, with 12 bases of the junction left unmatched. The CDR3 spans 14 residues. The CDR3 region has the DNA TGTGCCAGCAGCCCAGCACAGGGGAGAGAGGGCTACACCTTC. The encoded protein is CASSPAQGREGYTF.

This clonotype has a count of ten or more. This chain joins TRBV6-1 and TRBJ1-5; no reliable D call. Trimming removed 5 bases from V and 4 bases from J, with 9 bases in between. This CDR3 has 13 amino acids. Germline-derived CDR1 and CDR2 are MNHNS and SASEGT. The CDR3 spells CASSRVLNQPQHF. The CDR3 nucleotides are TGTGCCAGCAGTCGGGTCTTAAATCAGCCCCAGCATTTT.

The chain employs TRBV7-2 and TRBJ2-7; no reliable D call. CDR1 and CDR2 (germline): SGHTA, FQGNSA. The CDR3 covers 14 residues. V lost 5 bases and J 0 bases, leaving 11 bases between the germline ends. CDR3 bases: TGTGCCAGCAGCGTGAAGGAGAGCTCCTACGAGCAGTACTTC. Translation: CASSVKESSYEQYF.

The chain is built from TRBV2 and TRBJ2-4; 11 bases fit TRBD1. Trimming at V came to 7 bases and at J to 2 bases, leaving 13 bases not matched to a gene. CDR1 and CDR2 (germline): SNHLY, FYNNEI. This CDR3 is built from 18 residues. The CDR3 reads CASTEDRGQVGTKNIQYF. CDR3 nucleotide sequence: TGTGCCAGCACTGAGGACAGGGGGCAAGTAGGAACCAAAAACATTCAGTACTTC.

The chain is built from TRBV5-1 and TRBJ2-2; no clear D gene. The CDR3 totals 15 residues. Germline V gene data show CDR1 as SGHRS and CDR2 as YFSETQ. V was clipped by 4 bases and J by 0 bases, with 10 bases between them. CDR3 bases: TGCGCCAGCAGCACTCAACTCGCGAACACCGGGGAGCTGTTTTTT. It is translated as CASSTQLANTGELFF. The entire variable domain, with the rest obtained from reference TRBV5-1 and TRBJ2-2, is as follows: KAGVTQTPRYLIKTRGQQVTLSCSPISGHRSVSWYQQTPGQGLQFLFEYFSETQRNKGNFPGRFSGRQFSNSRSEMNVSTLELGDSALYLCASSTQLANTGELFFGEGSRLTVL.

This clonotype was observed at least ten times. The V and J genes are TRBV30 and TRBJ2-6; D unresolved. CDR3 length: 13 amino acids. Germline loops: CDR1 GTSNPN, CDR2 SVGIG (reference sequence). Trimming cost V 5 bases and J 0 bases, with 5 bases left between them. CDR3 residues: CAWDGSGANVLTF. The DNA for the CDR3 is TGTGCCTGGGACGGCTCTGGGGCCAACGTCCTGACTTTC.

In its sample, this clonotype was seen many times. The rearrangement links TRBV6-2 or TRBV6-3 to TRBJ1-5; tentatively, D is TRBD1 (5 bases). The CDR3 totals 12 residues. Germline CDR1 MNHEY, CDR2 SVGEGT. V shed 11 bases and J shed 3 bases, with 11 bases lying between them. CDR3 DNA sequence: TGTGCCTGCCAGGGTCCCAATCAGCCCCAGCATTTT. It codes for CACQGPNQPQHF.

This clonotype was counted ten times or more. V and J are TRBV19 and TRBJ2-2; TRBD2 agrees at 13 bases. Losses at the gene ends were 7 bases for V and 9 bases for J; bases not matched to a gene: 5. The CDR3 is 14 amino acids. Germline values: CDR1 LNHDA, CDR2 SQIVND (reference sequence). CDR3 nucleotide sequence: TGTGCCAGTATAGGGACTAGCGGGACCAGGGAGCTGTTTTTT. This encodes CASIGTSGTRELFF.

This clonotype showed up many times. The V gene is TRBV28, the J gene TRBJ2-1; 11 nucleotides match TRBD2. This CDR3 is built from 17 residues. J was trimmed by 6 bases and V by 6 bases; bases with no gene match: 13. Germline assignment: CDR1 MDHEN and CDR2 SYDVKM. The CDR3 DNA reads TGTGCCAGCAGCCCTCTAGCGGGAGGCCCCTTCGTCAATGAGCAGTTCTTC. Its protein is CASSPLAGGPFVNEQFF.

This clonotype was counted only a few times. J is TRBJ2-7 and V is TRBV6-2 or TRBV6-3, with unresolved D. Germline-derived CDR1 and CDR2 are MNHEY and SVGEGT. Deletions cut 4 bases from V and 2 bases from J, with 12 bases between. The CDR3 runs to 14 residues. Here the CDR3 DNA reads TGTGCCAGCAGTTCGGTGGGTATCGCCTACGAGCAGTACTTC. Its translation: CASSSVGIAYEQYF.

In its sample, this clonotype was seen many times. This rearrangement joins TRBV5-7 to TRBJ2-7, with TRBD1 matching over 7 bases. TRBV5-7 is treated as an ORF (open reading frame) with a function not yet certain. Trimming removed 4 bases from V and 3 bases from J; junction bases left unmatched: 7. This CDR3 is built from 14 residues. The CDR3 here is CASSPPGDSYEQYF. In nucleotides, the CDR3 is TGTGCCAGCAGCCCACCCGGGGACAGCTACGAGCAGTACTTC.

This clonotype appeared many times. V gene TRBV6-5 combines with J gene TRBJ2-7; D perhaps matches TRBD1 (7 bases). With 2 bases removed from V and 7 bases from J, the gap between germline ends came to 15 bases. Germline V gives CDR1 MNHEY, CDR2 SVGAGI. The CDR3 consists of 14 residues. The CDR3 loop reads CASSYEEGAGEQYF. DNA of the CDR3: TGTGCCAGCAGTTACGAAGAGGGGGCGGGAGAGCAGTACTTC.

The CDR3 spells CASSLSRRKDTEAFF. The CDR3 DNA sequence: TGTGCCAGCAGTTTATCTCGGAGGAAGGACACTGAAGCTTTCTTT. The chain is built from TRBV28 and TRBJ1-1, with D unclear. The CDR3 covers 15 residues. The ends were cut back, 1 base at V and 3 bases at J, with 12 bases in the middle. The germline V gene encodes CDR1 MDHEN and CDR2 SYDVKM.

This clonotype was counted between two and nine times. Germline is not matched at one junction end, which may reflect a read error. The chain links TRBV29-1 to TRBJ1-3; D is unclear. The CDR3 is 11 amino acids. CDR1 SQVTM and CDR2 ANQGSEA come from the germline V gene. CDR3 region: CSYRLGNTISF. The CDR3 DNA reads TGCAGCTACCGATTGGGAAACACCATATCTTTT.

This clonotype was counted many times. This rearrangement joins TRBV29-1 to TRBJ2-5, with D perhaps TRBD1 (6 bases). The CDR3 length is 16 residues. The germline CDR1 and CDR2 sequences are SQVTM and ANQGSEA. V lost 4 bases, J lost 2 bases, and 20 bases lay in between. This CDR3 reads CSVAQTQGSRQETQYF. The DNA of the CDR3 is TGCAGCGTTGCCCAAACGCAGGGGAGCCGACAAGAGACCCAGTACTTC.

The table lists this clonotype with many counts. This rearrangement joins TRBV29-1 to TRBJ2-7; weak D call: TRBD1 (5 bases). With 4 bases removed from V and 1 base from J, the gap between germline ends came to 11 bases. The CDR3 consists of 13 residues. Germline assignment: CDR1 SQVTM and CDR2 ANQGSEA. The CDR3 coding sequence is TGCAGCGTTGGGGCCCAGGGTTCCTACGAGCAGTACTTC. Amino acid sequence: CSVGAQGSYEQYF.

This clonotype was found many times. The chain carries TRBV12-3 or TRBV12-4 and TRBJ2-5, with D perhaps matching TRBD1 or TRBD2 (6 bases each). The CDR3 covers 13 residues. The ends were cut back, 8 bases at V and 5 bases at J, with 15 bases in the middle. Written as DNA, the CDR3 is TGTGCCAGCGGAGGGGGGTTGGGCGAGACCCAGTACTTC. Translated: CASGGGLGETQYF.

The chain has TRBV6-2 or TRBV6-3 and TRBJ1-5; D remains ambiguous. The germline CDR1 and CDR2 sequences are MNHEY and SVGEGT. V was clipped by 5 bases and J by 7 bases, with 6 bases between them. The CDR3 has 11 amino acids. The CDR3 sequence is CASSPEQPQHF. The CDR3 region has the DNA TGTGCCAGCAGTCCAGAACAGCCCCAGCATTTT.

This clonotype was counted at least ten times. Here the CDR3 reads CASGRWETQYF. As DNA, the CDR3 is TGTGCCAGCGGCCGGTGGGAGACCCAGTACTTC. The V and J genes are TRBV6-1 and TRBJ2-5; D gene ambiguous. Per the germline V gene, CDR1 is MNHNS and CDR2 is SASEGT. The CDR3 loop spans 11 amino acids. Trimming pared 8 bases from V and 5 bases from J, leaving 9 bases between.

CDR3 protein: CASSPLGADSSYEQYF. The CDR3 coding sequence is TGTGCCAGCAGCCCCCTCGGGGCGGATAGCTCCTACGAGCAGTACTTC. The rearrangement joins TRBV12-3 or TRBV12-4 to TRBJ2-7; D is tentatively TRBD1 or TRBD2 (5 bases each). The CDR3 consists of 16 residues. V lost 6 bases to trimming and J lost 0 bases, with 18 bases between them.

This clonotype has at least ten counts. The chain combines TRBV7-2 with TRBJ2-7; a weak D match, TRBD2 (6 bases). CDR3 length: 15 residues. V was shortened by 2 bases and J by 2 bases, with 13 bases between the two germline ends. Per the germline V gene, CDR1 is SGHTA and CDR2 is FQGNSA. The CDR3 loop is CASSLIPGATYEQYF. CDR3 nucleotide sequence: TGTGCCAGCAGCTTAATCCCGGGAGCGACCTACGAGCAGTACTTC. The full variable domain, its missing parts supplied by reference TRBV7-2 and TRBJ2-7, is GAGVSQSPSNKVTEKGKDVELRCDPISGHTALYWYRQSLGQGLEFLIYFQGNSAPDKSGLPSDRFSAERTGGSVSTLTIQRTQQEDSAVYLCASSLIPGATYEQYFGPGTRLTVT.

Concerning this clonotype: A clone one base away is much larger, so this may be a read error. The chain is built from TRBV20-1 and TRBJ2-4; tentatively, D is TRBD1 or TRBD2 (6 bases each). Germline CDR1 is DFQATT and CDR2 is SNEGSKA (reference sequence). This CDR3 spans 20 amino acids. V lost 5 bases and J lost 6, with 35 bases in between. In DNA, the CDR3 is TGCAGTGCTGGGGGCCCCGGGGCGGGACAAAGAGTGGAGGCCGGAAACATTCAGTACTTC. It is translated as CSAGGPGAGQRVEAGNIQYF.

This clonotype was seen ten or more times. The chain is built from TRBV6-2 or TRBV6-3 and TRBJ2-7; possibly TRBD1 for D (5 bases). The length of the CDR3 is 16 residues. The V gene's germline CDR1 is MNHEY and CDR2 SVGEGT. V was trimmed by 0 bases and J by 1 base, leaving 13 bases between them. DNA of the CDR3: TGTGCCAGCAGTTACTCTGGGGCGGTGAGATCCTACGAGCAGTACTTC. As protein: CASSYSGAVRSYEQYF.

This clonotype was observed at least ten times. V gene TRBV28 combines with J gene TRBJ2-5; D remains unclear. The germline V and J ends were trimmed by 10 bases and 1 base, with 22 bases remaining between them. The germline CDR1 and CDR2 sequences are MDHEN and SYDVKM. CDR3 length: 16 residues. Here the CDR3 reads CATLGGGRRVQETQYF. CDR3 in DNA: TGTGCCACCCTCGGCGGCGGCAGGCGAGTCCAAGAGACCCAGTACTTC.

This clonotype was seen at least ten times. The gene calls are TRBV20-1 and TRBJ2-7, with a weak D call TRBD2 (5 bases). The V gene lost 6 bases and the J gene lost 2 bases, with 17 bases spanning the gap. Germline V gives CDR1 DFQATT, CDR2 SNEGSKA (reference sequence). This CDR3 spans 14 amino acids. Written as DNA, the CDR3 is TGCAGTGCCGCTACACCCGGGGAGACCTACGAGCAGTACTTC. Its translation is CSAATPGETYEQYF.